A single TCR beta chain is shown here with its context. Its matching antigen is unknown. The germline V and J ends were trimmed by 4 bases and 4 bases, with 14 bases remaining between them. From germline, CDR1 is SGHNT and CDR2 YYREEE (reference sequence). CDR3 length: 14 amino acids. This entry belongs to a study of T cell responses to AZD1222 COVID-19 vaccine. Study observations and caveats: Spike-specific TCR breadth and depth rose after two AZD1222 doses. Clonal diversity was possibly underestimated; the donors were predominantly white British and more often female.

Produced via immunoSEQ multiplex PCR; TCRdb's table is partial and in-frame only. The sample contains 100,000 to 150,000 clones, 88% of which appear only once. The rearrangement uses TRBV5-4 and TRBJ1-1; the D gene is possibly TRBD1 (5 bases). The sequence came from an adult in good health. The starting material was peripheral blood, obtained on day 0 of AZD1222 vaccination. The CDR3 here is CASSTGATATEAFF. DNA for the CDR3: TGTGCCAGCAGCACCGGGGCCACGGCCACTGAAGCTTTCTTT.